Sequencing of this T cell receptor (beta chain) was carried out in a study of cytomegalovirus exposure and HLA in healthy donors (dated by TCRdb to 2017 to 2019). Context from the whole study: The approximately 710 repertoires of the first cohort and the roughly 120 validation repertoires were produced on the same platform, according to a later analysis. The aim of the study was to test whether cataloging public T cell receptors could identify signatures of past pathogen exposure. Besides the first cohort of roughly 700 subjects, a separate validation cohort made up of some 110 different subjects was used. The study combined high-throughput TCR immunosequencing, statistical association of individual TCRs with disease status, and machine learning to predict cytomegalovirus infection status.

The donors belonged to the validation cohort of approximately 130 subjects, which was separate from the 666-subject first cohort. Relative to germline, V is missing 5 bases and J is missing 7 bases, with 4 bases of the junction outside any gene match. Including cysteine and phenylalanine, the CDR3 has 14 amino acids. The DNA shown is the 42-base CDR3, in frame from base 1. In the germline V gene, CDR1 corresponds to MDHEN and CDR2 to SYDVKM. General study outcomes and caveats: While some public TCRs were present in many individuals, most TCR sequences turned up only very rarely across donors. Cytomegalovirus status was reported to be diagnosed by the classifier with high specificity and sensitivity in both the original and validation cohorts. A later analysis found that TCRs clustered in the first cohort also tended to co-occur in the 120 validation repertoires, with 90% to 95% of cluster scores above 0. All 120 or so repertoires were used to score co-occurrence in the validation cohort in a later analysis, because that analysis had no HLA typing for the cohort. A few of the identified cytomegalovirus-associated TCR beta chains were confirmed in vitro to be specific for cytomegalovirus antigens. The study listed 150 to 200 TCR beta chains as associated with cytomegalovirus. It was suggested by the authors that the approach could potentially be generalized to other disease states and immunological phenotypes.

About this clone itself: The clone's antigen remains unknown. Nothing much larger sits one base from this clone, and base qualities are not available.

Library preparation used the immunoSEQ multiplex PCR assay. Per the source publication's procedure: A statistical classification framework was built for diagnosing cytomegalovirus status from the catalog of TCR beta chain sequences. TCRdb carries this immuneACCESS record with in-frame sequences only. Its versions omit some clonotypes, under half of them owing to an unresolved V gene in the studies checked, with the rest unexplained. V, J and clone size derive from that table, while D and trimming were established from the DNA sequence. This sample is represented by a few hundred thousand clones; roughly 87% of them were singletons. The biggest ten clones account for around 12% of the sample.

The TCR originated in a man between 18 and 29 years old in good health and CMV-seropositive. Rearrangement joined TRBV28 to TRBJ2-7; 14 middle bases align to TRBD2. Sequenced: PBMCs. The nucleotide sequence is given as TGTGCCAGCAGTGGGACTAGCGGGAGTGGGGAGCAGTACTTC. Translation gives CASSGTSGSGEQYF.